This entry lists 2 T cell receptor beta chains sequenced from one sample in a study of CD8 T cells in ankylosing spondylitis. Overall study findings and caveats: There was a TCR beta motif, made of several highly homologous variants, that appeared characteristic of ankylosing spondylitis blood.

TCRdb ran MiXCR on the 5' RACE reads and lists one entry per CDR3 protein. Of fewer than 500,000 distinct CDR3 sequences in the sample, 25% to 30% are singletons; the top ten hold about 0.92%. Their target antigens are unknown. Sequenced: blood, either unsorted or a sorted T cell fraction (not recorded which). Receptors originate from a male donor with ankylosing spondylitis.

The CDR3 loop reads CASSFSHGTPGEAFF. The CDR3 DNA reads as TGTGCCAGCAGCTTTTCCCACGGGACTCCCGGTGAAGCTTTCTTT. This sequence joins TRBV7-2 and TRBJ1-1; possibly TRBD1 for D (5 bases). This CDR3 comprises 15 residues. Germline loops: CDR1 SGHTA, CDR2 FQGNSA. V was pared by 3 bases and J by 7 bases, with 18 bases between.

This clonotype appeared a few times. This sequence joins TRBV7-2 and TRBJ2-5, with D possibly matching TRBD1 (5 bases). CDR1 and CDR2 from the germline V gene are SGHTA and FQGNSA. This CDR3 spans 13 amino acids. Deletions cut 2 bases from V and 2 bases from J, with 6 bases between. This chain's CDR3 is CASSLHRQETQYF. CDR3 DNA sequence: TGTGCCAGCAGCTTACACAGGCAAGAGACCCAGTACTTC.